The 21 T cell receptor beta chains in this list originate from one sample, sequenced in a study of blood T cell repertoires in COVID-19. Some clones are missing from TCRdb's copy, which holds only in-frame ones; the method was immunoSEQ multiplex PCR. The table has 73,000 or so clones, about nine tenths seen once. The sequenced sample consisted of peripheral blood. These receptor sequences come from a human donor with active COVID-19. The donor label of this sample is uncertain.

The CDR3 sequence is CASSVSFYGYTF. As DNA, the CDR3 is TGTGCCAGTAGTGTGTCCTTCTATGGCTACACCTTC. This sequence joins TRBV19 and TRBJ1-2, with D unclear. The CDR3 is made up of 12 amino acids. Between the trimmed V and J ends, which lost 5 bases and 4 bases, there was a span of 8 bases. Germline V gene data show CDR1 as LNHDA and CDR2 as SQIVND (reference sequence).

V usage is TRBV5-6 and J usage is TRBJ1-2; 8 nucleotides match TRBD1. Per the germline V gene, CDR1 is SGHDT and CDR2 is YYEEEE. V lost 4 bases, J lost 8 bases, and 10 bases stayed unmatched. CDR3 length: 14 residues. CDR3 in amino acids: CASSRTGSGVGYTF. Written as DNA, the CDR3 is TGTGCCAGCAGCCGGACAGGGTCCGGGGTCGGCTACACCTTC.

J is TRBJ2-2 and V is TRBV6-2 or TRBV6-3; the D is unclear. V lost 5 bases and J lost 1, with 8 bases in between. Germline CDR1 and CDR2: MNHEY and SVGEGT. The CDR3 contains 14 residues. In nucleotides, the CDR3 is TGTGCCAGCAGTCTCACTCTGAACACCGGGGAGCTGTTTTTT. Its protein product is CASSLTLNTGELFF.

This clone was seen just once. The rearrangement uses TRBV5-1 and TRBJ2-2; 7 bases are shared with TRBD1. CDR1 is SGHRS and CDR2 is YFSETQ in the germline V gene. The CDR3 spans 16 residues. Unmatched junction bases numbered 8, after V lost 4 bases and J lost 2 bases. The CDR3 nucleotides read TGCGCCAGCAGCCGCGCAGAGGGGGCCAACACCGGGGAGCTGTTTTTT. Protein product: CASSRAEGANTGELFF.

In this sample, this clone turned up a few times. This rearrangement joins TRBV7-9 to TRBJ1-1; D call uncertain. V lost 0 bases and J lost 3, with 11 bases in between. Germline V gene lookup returns CDR1 SEHNR and CDR2 FQNEAQ (reference sequence). The CDR3 extends over 15 amino acids. The CDR3 DNA is TGTGCCAGCAGCTTAGCTCCCAGGATGGACACTGAAGCTTTCTTT. This gives the protein CASSLAPRMDTEAFF.

The rearrangement joins TRBV5-1 to TRBJ2-1, with D possibly being TRBD2 (6 bases). The CDR3 has 14 residues. Looked up from germline, CDR1 is SGHRS and CDR2 is YFSETQ. Deletions cut 1 base from V and 7 bases from J, with 12 bases between. The CDR3 DNA reads TGCGCCAGCAGCTTGACCCCAAGCGGGAATGAGCAGTTCTTC. Encoded protein: CASSLTPSGNEQFF.

The chain combines TRBV28 with TRBJ1-4; unclear D gene. Trimming stripped 3 bases from V and 1 base from J, with 12 bases between. The CDR3 spans 16 residues. The germline V gene has CDR1 MDHEN and CDR2 SYDVKM. CDR3 nucleotide sequence: TGTGCCAGCAGTTTCCACCCCACTTTAACTAATGAAAAACTGTTTTTT. The encoded protein is CASSFHPTLTNEKLFF.

The V gene is TRBV5-1, the J gene TRBJ2-7, with TRBD1 matching 7 bases. Germline CDR1 is SGHRS and CDR2 is YFSETQ. CDR3 length: 14 residues. V dropped 5 bases and J dropped 2; count of bases not matched to a gene: 7. As DNA, the CDR3 is TGCGCCAGCAGTTTGACGGGACAGCCCTACGAGCAGTACTTC. This gives the protein CASSLTGQPYEQYF. Full variable domain (outside the CDR3, taken from reference TRBV5-1 and TRBJ2-7): KAGVTQTPRYLIKTRGQQVTLSCSPISGHRSVSWYQQTPGQGLQFLFEYFSETQRNKGNFPGRFSGRQFSNSRSEMNVSTLELGDSALYLCASSLTGQPYEQYFGPGTRLTVT.

The chain is built from TRBV9 and TRBJ2-3; TRBD1 aligns across 9 bases. The CDR3 contains 19 residues. Losses at the gene ends were 0 bases for V and 0 bases for J; bases not matched to a gene: 11. Per the germline V gene, CDR1 is SGDLS and CDR2 is YYNGEE. The CDR3 nucleotides are TGTGCCAGCAGCGTAGCCCTGGGGGGGACAGGGCCTAGCACAGATACGCAGTATTTT. Amino acids: CASSVALGGTGPSTDTQYF.

This chain joins TRBV6-2 or TRBV6-3 and TRBJ2-6; D may be TRBD1 (5 bases). Per the germline V gene, CDR1 is MNHEY and CDR2 is SVGEGT. V lost 2 bases and J lost 4, with 15 bases in between. The CDR3 contains 17 residues. This CDR3 is CASSYGAGGAGANVLTF. The CDR3 coding sequence is TGTGCCAGCAGTTACGGGGCAGGTGGGGCCGGGGCCAACGTCCTGACTTTC.

The gene calls are TRBV28 and TRBJ2-7, with D possibly TRBD1 on 6 matching bases. Germline V gives CDR1 MDHEN, CDR2 SYDVKM. The CDR3 runs to 14 residues. Trimming took 6 bases from V and 3 from J, leaving 15 bases between them. CDR3 nucleotides: TGTGCCAGCAGCCGCCACCAGGGGAACTACGAGCAGTACTTC. It encodes CASSRHQGNYEQYF.

The chain employs TRBV19 and TRBJ1-1, with 11 nucleotides matching TRBD1. The CDR3 sequence is 13 residues long. CDR1 LNHDA and CDR2 SQIVND come from the germline V gene (reference sequence). V gave up 9 bases and J gave up 4 bases; unmatched junction bases: 4. In DNA, the CDR3 is TGTGCCAGCCGGGACAGGGGGTTCACTGAAGCTTTCTTT. Its protein is CASRDRGFTEAFF.

The CDR3 reads CASRLMDRSYEQYF. The CDR3 DNA reads TGCGCCAGCAGGCTCATGGACAGATCCTACGAGCAGTACTTC. The chain links TRBV5-1 to TRBJ2-7, with D possibly being TRBD1 (6 bases). From germline, CDR1 is SGHRS and CDR2 YFSETQ. The CDR3 runs 14 residues. Trimming pared 5 bases from V and 1 base from J, leaving 13 bases between.

The V and J genes are TRBV24-1 and TRBJ2-3, with D unresolved. Germline CDR1 and CDR2: KGHDR and SFDVKD. The length of the CDR3 is 13 residues. V was cut by 5 bases and J by 1 base, with 6 bases left in between. In DNA, the CDR3 is TGTGCCACCAGTGGAACGGGCACAGATACGCAGTATTTT. It specifies CATSGTGTDTQYF.

V usage is TRBV19 and J usage is TRBJ2-4, with 8 bases identical to TRBD1. Losses at the gene ends were 7 bases for V and 6 bases for J; bases not matched to a gene: 8. This CDR3 is built from 14 residues. CDR1 LNHDA and CDR2 SQIVND come from the germline V gene (reference sequence). As DNA, the CDR3 is TGTGCCAGTATCCCGACAGGGGAAGGAAACATTCAGTACTTC. Protein sequence: CASIPTGEGNIQYF. The full variable domain, completed using reference TRBV19 and TRBJ2-4, is DGGITQSPKYLFRKEGQNVTLSCEQNLNHDAMYWYRQDPGQGLRLIYYSQIVNDFQKGDIAEGYSVSREKKESFPLTVTSAQKNPTAFYLCASIPTGEGNIQYFGAGTRLSVL.

V and J are TRBV7-9 and TRBJ2-3; D is perhaps TRBD1 (5 bases). The V end lost 7 bases, the J end lost 0 bases, and 17 bases lay between the germline ends. In germline, CDR1 is SEHNR, CDR2 FQNEAQ (reference sequence). This CDR3 has 16 residues. The DNA of the CDR3 is TGTGCCAGCACCCCATCACAGGTTATTAGCACAGATACGCAGTATTTT. It specifies CASTPSQVISTDTQYF.

This chain joins TRBV3-1 (or the pseudogene TRBV3-2) and TRBJ2-7; 8 bases map to TRBD2. The CDR3 runs to 14 residues. Per germline, CDR1 LGHDT and CDR2 YNNKEL (reference sequence). V was pared by 3 bases and J by 0 bases, with 1 base of the junction left unmatched. The chain's CDR3 is CASSHGTSSYEQYF. In nucleotides, the CDR3 is TGTGCCAGCAGCCATGGGACTAGCTCCTACGAGCAGTACTTC.

The rearrangement links TRBV24-1 to TRBJ2-3, with 7 bases identical to TRBD1. The CDR3 contains 13 residues. Germline V lookup: CDR1 KGHDR, CDR2 SFDVKD. The trim removed 9 bases at V and 1 base at J, leaving 3 bases unmatched. The chain's CDR3 is CATGTGGTDTQYF. DNA for the CDR3: TGTGCCACCGGAACAGGGGGCACAGATACGCAGTATTTT.

J is TRBJ1-1 and V is TRBV12-5, with D hard to call. V lost 2 bases, J lost 8 bases, and 6 bases lay in between. This CDR3 region has 11 residues. From germline, CDR1 is LGHNT and CDR2 FRNRAP. CDR3 protein: CASGLLEEAFF. The DNA for the CDR3 is TGTGCTAGTGGTTTGTTAGAGGAAGCTTTCTTT. The whole variable domain, filled in from reference TRBV12-5 and TRBJ1-1, reads DARVTQTPRHKVTEMGQEVTMRCQPILGHNTVFWYRQTMMQGLELLAYFRNRAPLDDSGMPKDRFSAEMPDATLATLKIQPSEPRDSAVYFCASGLLEEAFFGQGTRLTVV.

This chain links TRBV6-6 with TRBJ2-7, with D maybe TRBD2 (6 bases). Germline V gives CDR1 MNHNY, CDR2 SVGAGI (reference sequence). Between the trimmed V and J ends, which lost 8 bases and 2 bases, there was a span of 13 bases. The length of the CDR3 is 13 residues. CDR3 in DNA: TGTGCCAGCCGGGGACTCAGGCCCTACGAGCAGTACTTC. Its protein product is CASRGLRPYEQYF.

J is TRBJ2-7 and V is TRBV4-1; possible D gene TRBD1, 5 bases. Germline CDR1 MGHRA, CDR2 YSYEKL. The CDR3 contains 15 residues. The V end was cut by 1 base, the J end by 4 bases, with 14 bases between. CDR3 sequence: CASSQGGRAGYEQYF. DNA for the CDR3: TGCGCCAGCAGCCAAGGCGGCAGGGCTGGATACGAGCAGTACTTC.